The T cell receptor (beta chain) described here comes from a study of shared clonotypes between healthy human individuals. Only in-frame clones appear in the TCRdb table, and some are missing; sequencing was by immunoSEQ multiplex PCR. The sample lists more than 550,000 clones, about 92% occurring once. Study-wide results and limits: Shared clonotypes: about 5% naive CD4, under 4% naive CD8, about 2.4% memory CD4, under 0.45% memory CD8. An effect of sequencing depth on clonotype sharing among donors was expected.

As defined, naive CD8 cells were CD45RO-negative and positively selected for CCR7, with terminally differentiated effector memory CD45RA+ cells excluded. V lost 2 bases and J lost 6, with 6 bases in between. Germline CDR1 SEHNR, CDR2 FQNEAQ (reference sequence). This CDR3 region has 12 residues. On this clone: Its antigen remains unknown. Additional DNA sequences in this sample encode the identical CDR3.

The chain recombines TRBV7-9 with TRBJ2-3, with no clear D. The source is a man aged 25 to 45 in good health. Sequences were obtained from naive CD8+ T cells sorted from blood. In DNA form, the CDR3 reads TGTGCCAGCAGCTTAAGGGCCGATACGCAGTATTTT. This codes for CASSLRADTQYF.